These T cell receptor beta chains were read from a single sample in a study of response to subunit inactivated influenza vaccine. From the RT-PCR reads, TCRdb called clonotypes with MiXCR, one entry per CDR3 protein. The sample contains 500,000 to 550,000 distinct CDR3 sequences, roughly a quarter of which appear only once. The data were also submitted as part of a second study, on T cells expressing NK-cell markers.

The source material was CD4+ T cells sorted from PBMCs, sampled approximately 12 days after vaccination. These receptors all come from a man aged 50 to 59 who received an inactivated influenza vaccine. Both conserved end residues are part of each CDR3. A D gene is named only where the DNA matches it firmly. Only some rows state a clone size, as once, few, many or a class for expanded clones.

d_gene	v_gene	abundance	j_gene	len	CDR3nt	CDR3aa
.	TRBV11-3	.	TRBJ2-5	13	TGTGCCAGCACCGCCGGGCCCCAAGAGACCCAGTACTTC	CASTAGPQETQYF
.	TRBV12-3/TRBV12-4	.	TRBJ1-2	12	TGTGCCAGCAATCCCGGCGGCTATGGCTACACCTTC	CASNPGGYGYTF
.	TRBV20-1	.	TRBJ2-5	12	TGCAGTGCTAGATCGACCCAAGAGACCCAGTACTTC	CSARSTQETQYF
.	TRBV7-9	.	TRBJ1-5	13	TGTGCCAGCAGCTTAAGGTCGGGGTGGCCCCAGCATTTT	CASSLRSGWPQHF
.	TRBV12-3/TRBV12-4	.	TRBJ1-4	12	TGTGCCAGCAGTGAGACACCTGAAAAACTGTTTTTT	CASSETPEKLFF
.	TRBV9	few	TRBJ2-1	14	TGTGCCAGCAGCGTAGAGGAGTCCTACAATGAGCAGTTCTTC	CASSVEESYNEQFF
TRBD1	TRBV29-1	.	TRBJ2-7	14	TGCAGCGCGGGGTCGGGACAGGGGGCGTACGAGCAGTACTTC	CSAGSGQGAYEQYF
.	TRBV12-3/TRBV12-4	many	TRBJ2-7	16	TGTGCCAGCAGTTTTATTGGGGGGAGCGTAACCTACGAGCAGTACTTC	CASSFIGGSVTYEQYF
.	TRBV5-5	few	TRBJ2-3	16	TGTGCCAGCAGCTTGAGGGTACGGCTAGTCGCAGATACGCAGTATTTT	CASSLRVRLVADTQYF
TRBD1	TRBV12-3/TRBV12-4	.	TRBJ1-5	14	TGTGCCAGCAGCCTCGGACAGGGCCAGGGGCCCCAGCATTTT	CASSLGQGQGPQHF
.	TRBV5-1	.	TRBJ2-3	16	TGCGCCAGCAGCTTGGGGTCAGTGGGATCCACAGATACGCAGTATTTT	CASSLGSVGSTDTQYF
.	TRBV14	.	TRBJ2-7	13	TGTGCCAGCAGCCAGAGGGTCAGGTACGAGCAGTACTTC	CASSQRVRYEQYF
.	TRBV6-5	few	TRBJ2-7	16	TGTGCCAGCAGTTACTCGGTGGGGGGCGCGTCCTACGAGCAGTACTTC	CASSYSVGGASYEQYF
.	TRBV5-1	many	TRBJ2-5	13	TGCGCCAGCAGCTTGAAGGGAGGAGAGACCCAGTACTTC	CASSLKGGETQYF
.	TRBV12-3/TRBV12-4	many	TRBJ1-2	12	TGTGCCAGCAGTTCTTTTGCAGGGGACCACACCTTC	CASSSFAGDHTF
.	TRBV30	.	TRBJ1-1	13	TGTGCCTGGAGTGTATCCACCCGGGGTGAAGCTTTCTTT	CAWSVSTRGEAFF
TRBD1	TRBV7-9	few	TRBJ1-1	14	TGTGCCAGCAGCTTAGATCCGACAGGGACTGAAGCTTTCTTT	CASSLDPTGTEAFF
.	TRBV2	few	TRBJ2-3	11	TGTGCCATGGCACCCAGGGTTACGCAGTATTTT	CAMAPRVTQYF
TRBD2	TRBV9	.	TRBJ2-3	16	TGTGCCAGCAGCGTAGTAGCGGGAGCGGGTTCAGATACGCAGTATTTT	CASSVVAGAGSDTQYF
TRBD1	TRBV7-9	many	TRBJ2-1	14	TGTGCCAGCAGGGGACAGGGGGCTTTCAATGAGCAGTTCTTC	CASRGQGAFNEQFF
TRBD1	TRBV6-5	few	TRBJ1-1	14	TGTGCCAGCAGTTACGACAGGGGGACCACTGAAGCTTTCTTT	CASSYDRGTTEAFF
TRBD2	TRBV20-1	.	TRBJ2-1	15	TGCAGTGCTAGAGTCCGGGCTAGCGGGAACAATGAGCAGTTCTTC	CSARVRASGNNEQFF
TRBD1	TRBV5-1	few	TRBJ2-7	15	TGCGCCAGCAGCTGGGACAGGGGGAAGAGATACGAGCAGTACTTC	CASSWDRGKRYEQYF
.	TRBV28	.	TRBJ2-3	13	TGTGCCAGCAGCGAAGTCCCCCCAGATACGCAGTATTTT	CASSEVPPDTQYF
.	TRBV29-1	many	TRBJ1-4	13	TGCAGCGCCGGGGACAACTTTAATGAAAAACTGTTTTTT	CSAGDNFNEKLFF
.	TRBV7-2	few	TRBJ2-5	14	TGTGCCAGCAGCTTAGCCAGGGAACAAGAGACCCAGTACTTC	CASSLAREQETQYF
.	TRBV12-3/TRBV12-4	.	TRBJ1-2	15	TGTGCCAGCAGTTCCTCAGCCGTTGGGGGGAGATCCTACACCTTC	CASSSSAVGGRSYTF
.	TRBV18	.	TRBJ2-7	12	TGTGCCAGCTCACCGACCAGTGGGGAGCAGTACTTC	CASSPTSGEQYF
.	TRBV18	few	TRBJ1-4	19	TGTGCCAGCTCACCAATCGGAGATGGCTACAGGGCGTTGAATGAAAAACTGTTTTTT	CASSPIGDGYRALNEKLFF
TRBD1	TRBV12-3/TRBV12-4	.	TRBJ1-6	15	TGTGCCAGCAGGCCGGGACAGGGTTGGAGTTCACCCCTCCACTTT	CASRPGQGWSSPLHF
.	TRBV7-4	few	TRBJ1-5	18	TGTGCCAGCAGCTACGAGGAGGGGGGGCGCTTGGTCAATCAGCCCCAGCATTTT	CASSYEEGGRLVNQPQHF
TRBD2	TRBV20-1	many	TRBJ2-1	14	TGCAGTGCTGTTAGCGGGAGTAGCGATGGTGAGCAGTTCTTC	CSAVSGSSDGEQFF
TRBD2	TRBV20-1	.	TRBJ2-5	13	TGCAGTGCCTCCTTAGCGGGGGGTGGGACCCAGTACTTC	CSASLAGGGTQYF
.	TRBV14	.	TRBJ2-3	14	TGTGCCAGCAGCCCCGGGCAGTGGACAGATACGCAGTATTTT	CASSPGQWTDTQYF
.	TRBV7-2	.	TRBJ2-7	17	TGTGCCAGCAGCTTACAGCTAGCGGCCCTTTTGGGGGCACAGCAGTACTTC	CASSLQLAALLGAQQYF
.	TRBV20-1	few	TRBJ2-3	14	TGCAGTGCCCATCCAGCTACAGGCACAGATACGCAGTATTTT	CSAHPATGTDTQYF
.	TRBV20-1	once	TRBJ1-1	12	TGCAGTGCTTCACAGGGTATCACTGAAGCTTCCTTT	CSASQGITEASF
TRBD1	TRBV28	.	TRBJ2-2	15	TGTGCCAGCCGGACAGGGAGTCAATTAACCGGGGAGCTGTTTTTT	CASRTGSQLTGELFF
.	TRBV29-1	many	TRBJ2-1	11	TGCAGCGTCGGACAGATCAATGAGCAGTTCTTC	CSVGQINEQFF
TRBD2	TRBV4-2	.	TRBJ2-1	16	TGTGCCAGCAGCCAAGTCTACGGGACTAGCGTTTATGAGCAGTTCTTC	CASSQVYGTSVYEQFF
.	TRBV9	.	TRBJ1-4	13	TGTGCCAGCAGCCCCCTAGAGGGGGAAAAACTGTTTTTT	CASSPLEGEKLFF
.	TRBV28	once	TRBJ2-3	11	TGTGCCAGCAGTTTAACCCATACGCAGTATTTT	CASSLTHTQYF
.	TRBV5-1	few	TRBJ2-3	15	TGCGCCAGCACCGCCAGCGAGTTAAGCACAGATACGCAGTATTTT	CASTASELSTDTQYF
TRBD2	TRBV3-1	.	TRBJ2-3	19	TGTGCCAGCAGCCAAGACGGGATCGGGACTAGCGGAGACGTTGATACGCAGTATTTT	CASSQDGIGTSGDVDTQYF
TRBD1	TRBV10-3	.	TRBJ1-5	14	TGTGCCATCAGTGAACGACAGGGGGATCAGCCCCAGCATTTT	CAISERQGDQPQHF
.	TRBV6-5	.	TRBJ1-3	14	TGTGCCAGCAGTCACGAACAGGGAGGAAACACCATATATTTT	CASSHEQGGNTIYF
.	TRBV10-3	.	TRBJ2-3	14	TGTGCCATCAGTGAGAGGGAACCGCGAGATACGCAGTATTTT	CAISEREPRDTQYF
.	TRBV10-3	few	TRBJ2-5	13	TGTGCCACAACGGCGGTACCCCAAGAGACCCAGTACTTC	CATTAVPQETQYF
TRBD2	TRBV10-3	.	TRBJ2-2	18	TGTGCCATCAGTAAACTAGCGGGAGGGTTCCAGGGCACCGGGGAGCTGTTTTTT	CAISKLAGGFQGTGELFF
.	TRBV20-1	few	TRBJ2-1	12	TGCAGTGCCGCGGACCGGCTCGATGAGCAGTTCTTC	CSAADRLDEQFF
.	TRBV5-6	.	TRBJ1-1	18	TGTGCCAGCAGCCGTCTACAGGGAGGGCTTAATCTGAACACTGAAGCTTTCTTT	CASSRLQGGLNLNTEAFF
.	TRBV5-5	.	TRBJ2-4	15	TGTGCCAGCAGCTCCGGATTTCTAGCCAAAAACATTCAGTACTTC	CASSSGFLAKNIQYF
.	TRBV6-5	.	TRBJ2-5	15	TGTGCCAGCAGTTATGGAGGAACGAACCAAGAGACCCAGTACTTC	CASSYGGTNQETQYF
.	TRBV7-9	.	TRBJ2-5	16	TGTGCCAGCAGCCGAGCTCCAGGGGAAGTTTGGGAGACCCAGTACTTC	CASSRAPGEVWETQYF
TRBD1	TRBV7-9	many	TRBJ2-1	16	TGTGCCAGCAGCCGGACGGACAGGTACTCCTACAATGAGCAGTTCTTC	CASSRTDRYSYNEQFF